This entry is about one TCR beta chain. Some clones are missing from TCRdb's copy, which holds only in-frame ones; the method was immunoSEQ multiplex PCR. The profile shows tens of thousands of clones, 90% to 95% of them singletons. The data were obtained in a study of T cells in localized non-small cell lung cancer. Trimming took 3 bases from V and 10 from J; bases not matched to a gene: 14. From germline, CDR1 is LNHDA and CDR2 SQIVND (reference sequence). This CDR3 region has 16 residues. The J gene is TRBJ2-1, the V gene TRBV19; TRBD1 matches 8 bases. The sequence was collected from a man aged 40-75 years with stage I lung adenocarcinoma. Sequenced material: peripheral blood, taken before any cancer treatment. The CDR3, as DNA: TGTGCCAGTAGTATCAACTCGGCAGGGGGCCTGAGAGAGCAGTTCTTC. Translating it yields CASSINSAGGLREQFF.